This T cell receptor beta chain was captured by sequencing in a study of T-cell reconstitution after alpha-beta-depleted transplantation in children. V lost 4 bases, J lost 0 bases, and 13 bases lay in between. The V gene's germline CDR1 is SGHAT and CDR2 FQNNGV. This CDR3 is 17 amino acids long. This clonotype has more than one count but fewer than ten. The TCRbeta library incorporated unique molecular identifiers. TCRdb analysed the PCR reads with MiXCR anew, one entry per CDR3 protein. The table records roughly 790,000 distinct CDR3 sequences, 16% of them present only once. J is TRBJ1-6 and V is TRBV11-2, with a weak D call TRBD1 (5 bases). The source is a male patient under 18 who had a stem cell transplant for acute lymphoblastic leukemia, so the T cells may come from the graft donor. The specimen was PBMCs, mostly from graft donor cells, collected 360 days after TCRalphabeta/CD19-depleted stem cell transplant. The CDR3 region has the DNA TGTGCCAGCAGCTGGGGACCGTTAAGCTCCTATAATTCACCCCTCCACTTT. Amino acid sequence: CASSWGPLSSYNSPLHF.